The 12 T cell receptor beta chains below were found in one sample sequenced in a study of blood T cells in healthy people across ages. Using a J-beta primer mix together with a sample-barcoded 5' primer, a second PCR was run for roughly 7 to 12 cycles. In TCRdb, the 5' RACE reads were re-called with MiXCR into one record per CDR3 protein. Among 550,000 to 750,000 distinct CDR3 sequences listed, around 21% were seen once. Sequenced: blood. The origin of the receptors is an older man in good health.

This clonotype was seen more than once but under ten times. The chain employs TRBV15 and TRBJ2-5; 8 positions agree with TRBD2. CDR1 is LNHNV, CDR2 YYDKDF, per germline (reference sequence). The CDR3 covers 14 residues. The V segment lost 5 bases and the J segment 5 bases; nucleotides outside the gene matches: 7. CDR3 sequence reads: CATSSGLARETQYF. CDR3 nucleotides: TGTGCCACCAGCTCCGGACTAGCAAGGGAGACCCAGTACTTC. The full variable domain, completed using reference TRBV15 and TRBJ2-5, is DAMVIQNPRYQVTQFGKPVTLSCSQTLNHNVMYWYQQKSSQAPKLLFHYYDKDFNNEADTPDNFQSRRPNTSFCFLDIRSPGLGDTAMYLCATSSGLARETQYFGPGTRLLVL.

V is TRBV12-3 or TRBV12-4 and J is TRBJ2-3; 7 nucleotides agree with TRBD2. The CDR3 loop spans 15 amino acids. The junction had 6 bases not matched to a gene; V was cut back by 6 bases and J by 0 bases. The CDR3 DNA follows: TGTGCCAGCAGCCGAGCGGGACCAAGCACAGATACGCAGTATTTT. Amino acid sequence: CASSRAGPSTDTQYF.

The CDR3 protein is CASRISTSGSSYEQYF. CDR3 in DNA: TGTGCCAGCAGAATTAGTACTAGCGGGAGTTCCTACGAGCAGTACTTC. The J gene is TRBJ2-7, the V gene TRBV7-2, with TRBD2 matching over 11 bases. Germline values: CDR1 SGHTA, CDR2 FQGNSA. The CDR3 runs 16 residues. The J segment lost 1 base and the V segment lost 6 bases, leaving 8 bases of the junction unmatched. The variable domain in full, completed from reference TRBV7-2 and TRBJ2-7, reads GAGVSQSPSNKVTEKGKDVELRCDPISGHTALYWYRQSLGQGLEFLIYFQGNSAPDKSGLPSDRFSAERTGGSVSTLTIQRTQQEDSAVYLCASRISTSGSSYEQYFGPGTRLTVT.

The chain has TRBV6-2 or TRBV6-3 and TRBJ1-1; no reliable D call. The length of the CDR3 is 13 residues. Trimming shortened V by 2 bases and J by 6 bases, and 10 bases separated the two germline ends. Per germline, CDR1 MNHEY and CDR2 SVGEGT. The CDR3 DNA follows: TGTGCCAGCAGTTACGTGCCCCATTCTGAAGCTTTCTTT. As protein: CASSYVPHSEAFF.

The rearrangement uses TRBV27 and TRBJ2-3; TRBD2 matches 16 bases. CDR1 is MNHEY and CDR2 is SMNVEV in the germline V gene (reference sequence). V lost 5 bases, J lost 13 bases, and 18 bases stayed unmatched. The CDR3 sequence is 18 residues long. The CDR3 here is CASSPPGLAGGPEILKYF. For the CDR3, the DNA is TGTGCCAGCAGTCCACCGGGACTAGCGGGAGGGCCGGAGATACTCAAGTATTTT.

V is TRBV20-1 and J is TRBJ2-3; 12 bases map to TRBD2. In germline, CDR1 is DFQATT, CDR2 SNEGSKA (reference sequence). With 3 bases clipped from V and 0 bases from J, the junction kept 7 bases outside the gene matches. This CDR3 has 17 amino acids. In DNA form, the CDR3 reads TGCAGTGCTAGGGGGGCTAGCGGGAGGGCTAGCACAGATACGCAGTATTTT. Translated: CSARGASGRASTDTQYF.

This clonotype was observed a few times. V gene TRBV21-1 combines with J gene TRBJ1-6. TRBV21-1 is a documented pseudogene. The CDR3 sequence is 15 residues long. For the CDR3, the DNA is TGTGCCAGCAGCAAGAGGGTATTAAGCAGGCCGACCCTCCACTTT. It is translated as CASSKRVLSRPTLHF.

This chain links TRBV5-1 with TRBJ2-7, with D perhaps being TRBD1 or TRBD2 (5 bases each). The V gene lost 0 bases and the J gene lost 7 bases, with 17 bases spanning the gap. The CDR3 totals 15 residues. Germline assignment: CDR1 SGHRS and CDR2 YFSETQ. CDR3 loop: CASSLDGTLREEQYF. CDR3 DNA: TGCGCCAGCAGCTTGGATGGGACCTTGAGAGAGGAGCAGTACTTC.

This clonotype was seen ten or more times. CDR3 sequence (DNA): TGTGCCAGCAGCCAAGGGGTCGGGATGGAGACCCAGTACTTC. It codes for CASSQGVGMETQYF. The rearrangement joins TRBV4-2 to TRBJ2-5; possibly TRBD2 for D (5 bases). From germline, CDR1 is LGHNA and CDR2 YNFKEQ. This CDR3 comprises 14 residues. With 1 base removed from V and 5 bases from J, the gap between germline ends came to 11 bases.

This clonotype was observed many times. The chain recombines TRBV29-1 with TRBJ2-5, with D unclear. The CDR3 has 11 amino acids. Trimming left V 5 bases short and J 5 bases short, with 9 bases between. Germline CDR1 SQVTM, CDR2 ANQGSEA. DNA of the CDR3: TGCAGCGTTTTCCAGACGGAGACCCAGTACTTC. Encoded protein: CSVFQTETQYF.

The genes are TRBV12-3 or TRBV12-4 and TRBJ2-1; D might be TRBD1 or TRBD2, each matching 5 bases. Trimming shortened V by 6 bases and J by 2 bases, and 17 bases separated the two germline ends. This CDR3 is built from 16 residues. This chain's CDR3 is CASSLAVGATYNEQFF. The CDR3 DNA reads TGTGCCAGCAGCTTGGCGGTCGGGGCCACCTACAATGAGCAGTTCTTC.

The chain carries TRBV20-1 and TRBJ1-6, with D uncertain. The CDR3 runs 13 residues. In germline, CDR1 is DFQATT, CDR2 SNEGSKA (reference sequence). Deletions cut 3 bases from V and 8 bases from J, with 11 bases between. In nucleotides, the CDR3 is TGCAGTGCTAGGCCGGGCGGCGATTCACCCCTCCACTTT. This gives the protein CSARPGGDSPLHF.